This record looks at one T cell receptor (beta chain) sequence and its context. Its target is not known. The entry originates in a study of T cell responses to AZD1222 COVID-19 vaccine. Assay: immunoSEQ multiplex PCR; the TCRdb copy retains only in-frame clones and omits some. The table shows about 83,000 clones, with approximately 87% occurring only once. Overall study findings and caveats: Without day 14 samples, only post-peak T cell repertoires were studied. Only six individuals given AZD1222 were seropositive at baseline. CD4 TCRs covered the whole spike, strongest at regions 160-218 and 743-854. Donor demographics were predominantly white British with a female majority; clonal diversity may be underestimated.

The length of the CDR3 is 15 residues. With 5 bases removed from V and 4 bases from J, the gap between germline ends came to 18 bases. The V gene's germline CDR1 is MGHDK and CDR2 SYGVNS. The chain is built from TRBV25-1 and TRBJ2-7, with TRBD2 as a possible D gene (6 bases). The material was peripheral blood, obtained on day 0 of MenACWY control vaccination. This receptor was taken from an adult in good health. CDR3 nucleotide sequence: TGTGCCAGCAGTTCCCGGGACTGGAACGCTTACGAGCAGTACTTC. Translated: CASSSRDWNAYEQYF.